This T cell receptor (beta chain) was recovered during a study of shared clonotypes between healthy human individuals. Study-level background: Every donor yielded three CD4 naive, three CD4 memory, two CD8 naive and one CD8 memory plate. Whole-study findings and limits: What rarefaction showed was incomplete sorted-subset sequencing despite large depth.

Every subset's genomic DNA went evenly onto several immunoSEQ plates. Sequencing used immunoSEQ multiplex PCR; TCRdb keeps in-frame clones, though not all of them. The sample holds around 1.5 million clones; 95% to 99% are singletons and the top ten take roughly 0.45%. The ends lost 4 bases at V and 0 bases at J; junction bases unmatched: 9. Per the germline V gene, CDR1 is SGHRS and CDR2 is YFSETQ. The CDR3 length is 16 residues. Of note for this clone: Antigen specificity is unknown.

Sequences were obtained from naive CD4+ T cells sorted from blood. The subset here: CD45RA+ positively selected. This chain joins TRBV5-1 and TRBJ2-7; the match to TRBD2 covers 8 bases. This sequence was found in a man aged 25-45 years in good health. The CDR3 here is CASSAAAGGVSYEQYF. In nucleotides, the CDR3 is TGCGCCAGCAGCGCCGCTGCCGGGGGGGTCTCCTACGAGCAGTACTTC.